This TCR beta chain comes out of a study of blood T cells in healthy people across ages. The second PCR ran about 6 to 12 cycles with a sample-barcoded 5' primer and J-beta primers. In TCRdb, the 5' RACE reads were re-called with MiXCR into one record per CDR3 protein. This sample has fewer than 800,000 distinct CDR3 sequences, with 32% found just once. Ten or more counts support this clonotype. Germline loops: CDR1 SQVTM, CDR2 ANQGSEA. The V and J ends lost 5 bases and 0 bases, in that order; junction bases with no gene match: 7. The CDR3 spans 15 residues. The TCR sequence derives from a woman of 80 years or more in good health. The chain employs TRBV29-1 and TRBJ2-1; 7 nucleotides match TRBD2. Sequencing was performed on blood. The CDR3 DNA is TGCAGCGTTTATAGCCCGGGGGGCTCCTACAATGAGCAGTTCTTC. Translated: CSVYSPGGSYNEQFF.